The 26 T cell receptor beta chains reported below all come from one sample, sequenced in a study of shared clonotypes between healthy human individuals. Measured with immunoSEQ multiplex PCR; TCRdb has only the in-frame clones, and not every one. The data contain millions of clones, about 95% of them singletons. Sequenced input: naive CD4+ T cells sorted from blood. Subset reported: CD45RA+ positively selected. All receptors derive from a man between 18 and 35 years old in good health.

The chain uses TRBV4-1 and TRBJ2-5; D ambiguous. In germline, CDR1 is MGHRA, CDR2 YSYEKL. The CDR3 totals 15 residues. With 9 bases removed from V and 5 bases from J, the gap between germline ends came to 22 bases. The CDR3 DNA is TGCGCCAGTTCTAATTTGGGTACGTCGTACGAGACCCAGTACTTC. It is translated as CASSNLGTSYETQYF.

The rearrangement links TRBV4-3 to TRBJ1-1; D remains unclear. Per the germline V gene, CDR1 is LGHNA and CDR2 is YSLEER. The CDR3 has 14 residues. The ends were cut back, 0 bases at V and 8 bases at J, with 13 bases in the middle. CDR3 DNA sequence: TGCGCCAGCAGCCAAGATGGGAGAGGATCCGAAGCTTTCTTT. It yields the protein CASSQDGRGSEAFF.

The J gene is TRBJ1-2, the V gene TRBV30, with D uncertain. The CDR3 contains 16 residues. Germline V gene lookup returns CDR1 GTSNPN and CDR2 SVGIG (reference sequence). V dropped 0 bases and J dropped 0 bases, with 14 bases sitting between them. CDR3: CAWSVPSPRANYGYTF. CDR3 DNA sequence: TGTGCCTGGAGTGTACCCTCACCGAGAGCTAACTATGGCTACACCTTC.

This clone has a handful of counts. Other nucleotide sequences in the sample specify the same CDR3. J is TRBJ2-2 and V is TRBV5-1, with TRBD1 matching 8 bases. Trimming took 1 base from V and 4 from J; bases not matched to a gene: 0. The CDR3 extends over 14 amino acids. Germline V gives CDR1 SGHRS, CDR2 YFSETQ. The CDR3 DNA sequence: TGCGCCAGCAGCTTGACAGGGGGCACCGGGGAGCTGTTTTTT. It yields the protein CASSLTGGTGELFF.

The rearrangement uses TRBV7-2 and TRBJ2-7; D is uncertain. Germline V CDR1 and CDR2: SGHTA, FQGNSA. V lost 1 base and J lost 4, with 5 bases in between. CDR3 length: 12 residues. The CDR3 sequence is CASSLVAYEQYF. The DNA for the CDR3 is TGTGCCAGCAGCTTAGTAGCATACGAGCAGTACTTC.

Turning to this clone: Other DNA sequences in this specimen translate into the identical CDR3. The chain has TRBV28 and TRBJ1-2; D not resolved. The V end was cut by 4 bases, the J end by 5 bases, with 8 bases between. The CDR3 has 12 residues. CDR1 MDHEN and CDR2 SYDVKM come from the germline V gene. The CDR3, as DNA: TGTGCCAGCAGTTCTAGGAATTATGGCTACACCTTC. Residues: CASSSRNYGYTF.

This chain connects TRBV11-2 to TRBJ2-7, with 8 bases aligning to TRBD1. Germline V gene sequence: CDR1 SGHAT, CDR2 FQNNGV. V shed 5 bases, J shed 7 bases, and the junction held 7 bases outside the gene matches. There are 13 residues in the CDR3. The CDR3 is CASSRTGGREQYF. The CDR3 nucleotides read TGTGCCAGCAGCCGAACAGGGGGGAGGGAGCAGTACTTC. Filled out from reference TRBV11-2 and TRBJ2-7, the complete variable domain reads EAGVAQSPRYKIIEKRQSVAFWCNPISGHATLYWYQQILGQGPKLLIQFQNNGVVDDSQLPKDRFSAERLKGVDSTLKIQPAKLEDSAVYLCASSRTGGREQYFGPGTRLTVT.

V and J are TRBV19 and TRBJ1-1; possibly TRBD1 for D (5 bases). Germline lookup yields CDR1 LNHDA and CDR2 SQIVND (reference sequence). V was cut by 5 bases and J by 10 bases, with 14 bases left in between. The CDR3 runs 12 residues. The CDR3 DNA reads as TGTGCCAGTAGTTCGAAACCGGGGGGAGCTTTCTTT. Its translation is CASSSKPGGAFF.

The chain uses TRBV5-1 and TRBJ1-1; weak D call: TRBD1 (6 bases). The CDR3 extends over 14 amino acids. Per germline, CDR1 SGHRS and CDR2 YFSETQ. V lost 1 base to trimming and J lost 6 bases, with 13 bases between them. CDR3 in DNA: TGCGCCAGCAGCTTGAGAGGGGGGAGCGCTGAAGCTTTCTTT. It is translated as CASSLRGGSAEAFF.

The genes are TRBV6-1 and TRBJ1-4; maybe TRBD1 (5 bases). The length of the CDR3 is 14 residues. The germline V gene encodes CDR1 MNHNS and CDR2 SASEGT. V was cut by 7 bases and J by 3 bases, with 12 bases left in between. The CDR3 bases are TGTGCCAGCACGTCAACAGGCTCTAATGAAAAACTGTTTTTT. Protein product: CASTSTGSNEKLFF.

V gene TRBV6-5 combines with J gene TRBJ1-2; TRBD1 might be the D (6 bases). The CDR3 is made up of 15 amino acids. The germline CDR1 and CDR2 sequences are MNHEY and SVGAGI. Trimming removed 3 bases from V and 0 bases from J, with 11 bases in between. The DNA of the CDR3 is TGTGCCAGCAGTTATTTGACAGGAGCTAACTATGGCTACACCTTC. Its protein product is CASSYLTGANYGYTF.

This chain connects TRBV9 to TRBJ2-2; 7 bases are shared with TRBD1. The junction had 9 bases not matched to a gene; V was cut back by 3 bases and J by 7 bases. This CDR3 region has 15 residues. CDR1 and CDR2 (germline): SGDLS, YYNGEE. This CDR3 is CASSGDSAVGGELFF. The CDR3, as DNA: TGTGCCAGCAGCGGGGACAGTGCCGTCGGCGGGGAGCTGTTTTTT. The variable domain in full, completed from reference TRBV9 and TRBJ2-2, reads DSGVTQTPKHLITATGQRVTLRCSPRSGDLSVYWYQQSLDQGLQFLIQYYNGEERAKGNILERFSAQQFPDLHSELNLSSLELGDSALYFCASSGDSAVGGELFFGEGSRLTVL.

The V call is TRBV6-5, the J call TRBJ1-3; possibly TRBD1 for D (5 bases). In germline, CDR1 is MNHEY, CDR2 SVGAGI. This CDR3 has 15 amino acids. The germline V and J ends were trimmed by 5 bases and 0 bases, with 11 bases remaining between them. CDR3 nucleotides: TGTGCCAGCAGTCCCGGGGGGAGCTCTGGAAACACCATATATTTT. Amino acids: CASSPGGSSGNTIYF.

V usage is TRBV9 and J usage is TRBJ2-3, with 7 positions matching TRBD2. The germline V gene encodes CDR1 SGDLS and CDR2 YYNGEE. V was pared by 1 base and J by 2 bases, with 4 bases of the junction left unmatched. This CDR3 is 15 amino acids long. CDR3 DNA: TGTGCCAGCAGCGTATCTAGCGGTTACACAGATACGCAGTATTTT. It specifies CASSVSSGYTDTQYF.

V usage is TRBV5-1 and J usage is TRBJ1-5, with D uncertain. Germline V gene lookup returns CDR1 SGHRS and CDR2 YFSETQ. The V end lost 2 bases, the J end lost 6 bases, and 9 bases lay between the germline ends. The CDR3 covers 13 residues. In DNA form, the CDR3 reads TGCGCCAGCAGCTTAGGCCCAACTCAGCCCCAGCATTTT. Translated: CASSLGPTQPQHF.

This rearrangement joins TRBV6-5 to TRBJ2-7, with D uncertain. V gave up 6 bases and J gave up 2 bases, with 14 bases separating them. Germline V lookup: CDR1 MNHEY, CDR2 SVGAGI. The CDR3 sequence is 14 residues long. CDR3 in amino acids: CASSRFTQTYEQYF. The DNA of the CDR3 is TGTGCCAGCAGCAGGTTCACACAAACCTACGAGCAGTACTTC.

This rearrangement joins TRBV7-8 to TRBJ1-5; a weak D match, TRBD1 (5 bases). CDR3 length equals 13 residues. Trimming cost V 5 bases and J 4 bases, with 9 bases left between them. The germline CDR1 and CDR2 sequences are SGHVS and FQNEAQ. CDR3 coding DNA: TGTGCCAGCAGCGTCAGGGAGAATCAGCCCCAGCATTTT. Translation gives CASSVRENQPQHF.

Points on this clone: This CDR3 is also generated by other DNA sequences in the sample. The CDR3 nucleotides read TGTGCCAGCACGGCGGGGGGCCTGAACACCGGGGAGCTGTTTTTT. Its translation: CASTAGGLNTGELFF. The chain carries TRBV28 and TRBJ2-2; 8 nucleotides align to TRBD2. The CDR3 covers 15 residues. Trimming took 7 bases from V and 1 from J; bases not matched to a gene: 5. The germline V gene has CDR1 MDHEN and CDR2 SYDVKM.

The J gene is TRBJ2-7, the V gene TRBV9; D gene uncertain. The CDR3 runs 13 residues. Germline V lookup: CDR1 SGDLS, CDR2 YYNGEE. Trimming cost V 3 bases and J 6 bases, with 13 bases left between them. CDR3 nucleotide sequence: TGTGCCAGCAGCGGCCAGTTGTGGGGCGAGCAGTACTTC. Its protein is CASSGQLWGEQYF.

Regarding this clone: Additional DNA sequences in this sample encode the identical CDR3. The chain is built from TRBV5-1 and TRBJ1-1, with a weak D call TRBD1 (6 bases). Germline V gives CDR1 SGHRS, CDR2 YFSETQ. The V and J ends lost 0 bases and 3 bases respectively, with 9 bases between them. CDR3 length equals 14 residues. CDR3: CASSLAPGDTEAFF. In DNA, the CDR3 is TGCGCCAGCAGCTTGGCTCCAGGGGACACTGAAGCTTTCTTT. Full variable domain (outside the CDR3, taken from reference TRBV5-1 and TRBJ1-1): KAGVTQTPRYLIKTRGQQVTLSCSPISGHRSVSWYQQTPGQGLQFLFEYFSETQRNKGNFPGRFSGRQFSNSRSEMNVSTLELGDSALYLCASSLAPGDTEAFFGQGTRLTVV.

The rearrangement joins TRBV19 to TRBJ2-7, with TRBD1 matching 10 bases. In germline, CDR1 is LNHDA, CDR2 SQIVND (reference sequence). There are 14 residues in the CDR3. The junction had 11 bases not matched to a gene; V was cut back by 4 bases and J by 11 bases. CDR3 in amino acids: CASSNPGQGMGEYF. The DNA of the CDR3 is TGTGCCAGTAGTAACCCGGGACAGGGGATGGGGGAGTACTTC.

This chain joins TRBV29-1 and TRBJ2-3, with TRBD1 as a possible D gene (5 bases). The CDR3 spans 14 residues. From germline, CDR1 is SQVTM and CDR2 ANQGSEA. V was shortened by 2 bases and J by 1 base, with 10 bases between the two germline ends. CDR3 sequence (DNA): TGCAGCGTTGAAAGGCAGGGTGGCACAGATACGCAGTATTTT. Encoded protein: CSVERQGGTDTQYF.

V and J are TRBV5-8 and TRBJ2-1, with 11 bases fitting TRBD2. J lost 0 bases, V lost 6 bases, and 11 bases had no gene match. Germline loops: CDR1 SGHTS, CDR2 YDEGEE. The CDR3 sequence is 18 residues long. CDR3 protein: CASIWGLAERNSYNEQFF. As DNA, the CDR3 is TGTGCCAGCATCTGGGGACTAGCGGAGAGGAACTCCTACAATGAGCAGTTCTTC.

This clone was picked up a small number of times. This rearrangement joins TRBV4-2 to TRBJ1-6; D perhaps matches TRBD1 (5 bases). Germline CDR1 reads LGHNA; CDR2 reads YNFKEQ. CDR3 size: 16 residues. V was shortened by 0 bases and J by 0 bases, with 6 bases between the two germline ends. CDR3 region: CASSQEDSSYNSPLHF. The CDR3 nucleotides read TGTGCCAGCAGCCAAGAAGACAGCTCCTATAATTCACCCCTCCACTTT.

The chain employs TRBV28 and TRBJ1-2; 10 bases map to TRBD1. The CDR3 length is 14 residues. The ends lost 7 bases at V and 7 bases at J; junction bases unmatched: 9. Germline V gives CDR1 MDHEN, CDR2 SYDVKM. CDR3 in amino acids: CASTRDRGQGGYTF. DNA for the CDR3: TGTGCCAGCACCAGAGACAGGGGGCAAGGTGGCTACACCTTC.

CDR3 coding DNA: TGCGCCAGCAGCCGTCGGGACAGATCAAACTATGGCTACACCTTC. Amino acid sequence: CASSRRDRSNYGYTF. The chain uses TRBV5-1 and TRBJ1-2; 7 nucleotides line up with TRBD1. V lost 4 bases, J lost 2 bases, and 8 bases stayed unmatched. This CDR3 is built from 15 residues. Germline CDR1 is SGHRS and CDR2 is YFSETQ.